This is a list of T cell receptor beta chains from one sample in a study of T cells expressing NK-cell markers. TCRdb re-called the 5' RACE reads and gives one entry per CDR3 protein, without DNA. Its table records over 150,000 distinct CDR3 sequences. Material for sequencing was blood T cells: a sorted CD56 or NKG2C T cell subset, CD4+ or CD8+ T cells, or bulk PBMC T cells (not recorded which). The source of these receptors is a man aged 18-70 years in good health. Each CDR3 is given with its conserved first and last residue.

cdr3_length: 16
j_call: TRBJ2-1
v_call: TRBV7-9
cdr3_aa: CASSPTSGGIYNEQFF

cdr3_length: 14
j_call: TRBJ1-1
v_call: TRBV7-8
cdr3_aa: CASSPGAGYTEAFF

cdr3_length: 13
j_call: TRBJ1-1
v_call: TRBV19
cdr3_aa: CASRTTVNTEAFF

cdr3_length: 17
j_call: TRBJ2-3
v_call: TRBV10-3
cdr3_aa: CAISDPGTSGNTDTQYF

cdr3_length: 15
j_call: TRBJ2-5
v_call: TRBV7-9
cdr3_aa: CASSSQTSGRETQYF

cdr3_length: 15
j_call: TRBJ2-1
v_call: TRBV20-1
cdr3_aa: CSARDLPARGNEQFF

cdr3_length: 15
j_call: TRBJ1-6
v_call: TRBV2
cdr3_aa: CASSGWGQDNSPLHF

cdr3_length: 14
j_call: TRBJ1-2
v_call: TRBV3-1
cdr3_aa: CASSQGGQAYGYTF

cdr3_length: 16
j_call: TRBJ2-2
v_call: TRBV29-1
cdr3_aa: CSATPPGAGGTGELFF

cdr3_length: 14
j_call: TRBJ2-7
v_call: TRBV20-1
cdr3_aa: CSARDRDRIYEQYF

cdr3_length: 17
j_call: TRBJ2-7
v_call: TRBV13
cdr3_aa: CASSVVATAYKNYEQYF

cdr3_length: 15
j_call: TRBJ2-7
v_call: TRBV19
cdr3_aa: CASSVSRESAYEQYF

cdr3_length: 15
j_call: TRBJ2-7
v_call: TRBV19
cdr3_aa: CASSTGLENSYEQYF

cdr3_length: 15
j_call: TRBJ2-7
v_call: TRBV15
cdr3_aa: CATSRDREGANEQYF

cdr3_length: 13
j_call: TRBJ2-7
v_call: TRBV6-1
cdr3_aa: CASMGRQAYEQYF

cdr3_length: 17
j_call: TRBJ2-1
v_call: TRBV9
cdr3_aa: CASSPLLLAGGNNEQFF

cdr3_length: 16
j_call: TRBJ2-3
v_call: TRBV5-6
cdr3_aa: CASSLVVAFNTDTQYF

cdr3_length: 13
j_call: TRBJ2-7
v_call: TRBV20-1
cdr3_aa: CSAKGLADYEQYF

cdr3_length: 18
j_call: TRBJ2-1
v_call: TRBV27
cdr3_aa: CASSLSPGKFSSYNEQFF

cdr3_length: 16
j_call: TRBJ2-3
v_call: TRBV12-3/TRBV12-4
cdr3_aa: CASSPLAGGDTDTQYF

cdr3_length: 14
j_call: TRBJ2-7
v_call: TRBV11-2
cdr3_aa: CASSLTLARHEQYF

cdr3_length: 19
j_call: TRBJ2-2
v_call: TRBV6-5
cdr3_aa: CASSSRFWSGGNLTGELFF

cdr3_length: 13
j_call: TRBJ2-1
v_call: TRBV19
cdr3_aa: CASTNTGAGEQFF

cdr3_length: 14
j_call: TRBJ2-4
v_call: TRBV20-1
cdr3_aa: CSARGHLAKNIQYF

cdr3_length: 18
j_call: TRBJ2-6
v_call: TRBV6-4
cdr3_aa: CASSAQGQGSSGANVLTF

cdr3_length: 14
j_call: TRBJ1-1
v_call: TRBV5-4
cdr3_aa: CASADRGGAPEAFF

cdr3_length: 15
j_call: TRBJ2-7
v_call: TRBV5-4
cdr3_aa: CASSARQPKGYEQYF

cdr3_length: 16
j_call: TRBJ2-2
v_call: TRBV19
cdr3_aa: CASTLSRGQGTGELFF

cdr3_length: 14
j_call: TRBJ2-7
v_call: TRBV3-1
cdr3_aa: CASSQVTSRYEQYF

cdr3_length: 14
j_call: TRBJ2-7
v_call: TRBV7-9
cdr3_aa: CASSLRGDVAEQYF

cdr3_length: 14
j_call: TRBJ2-1
v_call: TRBV6-1
cdr3_aa: CASAEGLGGNEQFF

cdr3_length: 13
j_call: TRBJ2-1
v_call: TRBV13
cdr3_aa: CASSSARGNEQFF

cdr3_length: 15
j_call: TRBJ2-7
v_call: TRBV28
cdr3_aa: CASSAPGQGRDEQYF

cdr3_length: 15
j_call: TRBJ1-1
v_call: TRBV19
cdr3_aa: CASSLQTLANTEAFF

cdr3_length: 12
j_call: TRBJ2-4
v_call: TRBV3-1
cdr3_aa: CASSQSTSIQYF

cdr3_length: 12
j_call: TRBJ2-2
v_call: TRBV4-2
cdr3_aa: CASSHGAGELFF

cdr3_length: 17
j_call: TRBJ2-1
v_call: TRBV6-1
cdr3_aa: CASSESSGGASYNEQFF

cdr3_length: 13
j_call: TRBJ1-2
v_call: TRBV5-4
cdr3_aa: CASTGTGGVGYTF

cdr3_length: 14
j_call: TRBJ2-5
v_call: TRBV4-1
cdr3_aa: CASSHTGGGETQYF

cdr3_length: 14
j_call: TRBJ2-7
v_call: TRBV6-2/TRBV6-3
cdr3_aa: CASSYSEGGYEQYF

cdr3_length: 18
j_call: TRBJ2-3
v_call: TRBV3-1
cdr3_aa: CASSLKAGPDPSTDTQYF

cdr3_length: 15
j_call: TRBJ2-3
v_call: TRBV5-4
cdr3_aa: CASTWWGASTDTQYF

cdr3_length: 14
j_call: TRBJ2-7
v_call: TRBV27
cdr3_aa: CASGTRGPGNEQYF

cdr3_length: 15
j_call: TRBJ2-4
v_call: TRBV7-8
cdr3_aa: CASSSGSIGKNIQYF